What follows are 24 T cell receptor beta chains derived from one specimen sequenced in a study of shared clonotypes between healthy human individuals. Assay: immunoSEQ multiplex PCR; the TCRdb copy retains only in-frame clones and omits some. In the table there are about 2 million clones, 85% to 95% of which are singletons. The sample was naive CD4+ T cells sorted from blood. Subset given: CD45RA+ positively selected. These receptors were obtained from a man in his late teens or twenties in good health.

In DNA form, the CDR3 reads TGTGCCTGGAGAGCAGACAGGCATAGCAATCAGCCCCAGCATTTT. Translating it yields CAWRADRHSNQPQHF. The rearrangement joins TRBV30 to TRBJ1-5; perhaps TRBD1 as D (6 bases). CDR1 and CDR2 from the germline V gene are GTSNPN and SVGIG (reference sequence). V lost 3 bases to trimming and J lost 0 bases, with 12 bases between them. CDR3 size: 15 residues.

In regard to this clone: This may be a read error, as it is one base from a much larger clone. V usage is TRBV30 and J usage is TRBJ2-5; TRBD1 agrees at 9 bases. Germline trimming cut 5 bases from V and 5 bases from J; bases unmatched to any gene: 6. Per the germline V gene, CDR1 is GTSNPN and CDR2 is SVGIG (reference sequence). There are 13 residues in the CDR3. The CDR3 here is CAWAGQGLETQYF. DNA for the CDR3: TGTGCCTGGGCGGGACAGGGTCTGGAGACCCAGTACTTC.

The chain combines TRBV9 with TRBJ2-7; D gene ambiguous. From germline, CDR1 is SGDLS and CDR2 YYNGEE. V shed 4 bases and J shed 2 bases, with 16 bases lying between them. CDR3 length: 15 amino acids. CDR3 in DNA: TGTGCCAGCAGCTCTACCCCGGGCGGTACCTACGAGCAGTACTTC. This encodes CASSSTPGGTYEQYF.

This chain links TRBV25-1 with TRBJ2-5; TRBD2 agrees at 8 bases. The ends lost 1 base at V and 4 bases at J; junction bases unmatched: 11. The CDR3 is 17 amino acids. Germline CDR1 and CDR2: MGHDK and SYGVNS. Here the CDR3 reads CASSEFPAGVSGETQYF. CDR3 sequence (DNA): TGTGCCAGCAGTGAATTCCCAGCGGGAGTAAGTGGAGAGACCCAGTACTTC.

This clone was recorded once. A read error is possible here, since a much larger clone lies one base away. Different DNA sequences within this sample yield the same CDR3. This rearrangement joins TRBV30 to TRBJ1-2; D gene unclear. Trimming left V 4 bases short and J 7 bases short, with 16 bases between. Germline CDR1 and CDR2: GTSNPN and SVGIG (reference sequence). The CDR3 spans 13 residues. CDR3 sequence: CAWNSGVGCGYTF. The CDR3 DNA follows: TGTGCCTGGAACAGCGGGGTGGGGTGTGGCTACACCTTC.

The V gene is TRBV6-1, the J gene TRBJ2-1, with 9 bases identical to TRBD1. From germline, CDR1 is MNHNS and CDR2 SASEGT. There are 13 residues in the CDR3. Trimming took 9 bases from V and 6 from J; bases not matched to a gene: 6. In DNA form, the CDR3 reads TGTGCCAGTACGGGACAGGGACCCAATGAGCAGTTCTTC. It translates to CASTGQGPNEQFF.

This chain connects TRBV18 to TRBJ1-2, with 7 positions matching TRBD1. V shed 3 bases, J shed 1 base, and the junction held 20 bases outside the gene matches. CDR1 and CDR2 (germline): KGHSH, LQKENI. This CDR3 region has 20 residues. The CDR3 DNA reads as TGTGCCAGCTCACCCCGAGGGACAGCCGACCTGGGAGGTCTTAACTATGGCTACACCTTC. Protein product: CASSPRGTADLGGLNYGYTF.

The V and J genes are TRBV4-3 and TRBJ2-7, with 10 bases lining up with TRBD1. Looked up from germline, CDR1 is LGHNA and CDR2 is YSLEER. This CDR3 has 15 residues. The junction had 6 bases not matched to a gene; V was cut back by 4 bases and J by 3 bases. CDR3 in amino acids: CASSRQRTGGYEQYF. CDR3 nucleotide sequence: TGCGCCAGCAGCCGCCAGAGGACAGGGGGCTACGAGCAGTACTTC.

For this clone: An end of the junction differs from the germline gene, which may be a read error. The chain employs TRBV7-7 and TRBJ2-5; D call uncertain. Germline V lookup: CDR1 SSHAT, CDR2 FNYEAQ (reference sequence). The CDR3 has 14 amino acids. CDR3 in amino acids: CASSLVSAGETQYF. The CDR3 coding sequence is TGTGCTAGCAGCTTAGTCAGCGCAGGAGAGACCCAGTACTTC.

The gene calls are TRBV30 and TRBJ2-1, with D perhaps assigned TRBD1 or TRBD2 (5 bases each). V was trimmed by 4 bases and J by 1 base, leaving 11 bases between them. This CDR3 spans 14 amino acids. The germline V gene encodes CDR1 GTSNPN and CDR2 SVGIG (reference sequence). The DNA of the CDR3 is TGTGCCTGGAAGGGGAGACTGTCCTACAATGAGCAGTTCTTC. Translation gives CAWKGRLSYNEQFF.

The CDR3 DNA is TGCAGTTCCGTATTGGCTGAAGCTTTCTTT. Amino acid sequence: CSSVLAEAFF. The chain recombines TRBV20-1 with TRBJ1-1; D gene unclear. The ends were cut back, 8 bases at V and 6 bases at J, with 10 bases in the middle. Per the germline V gene, CDR1 is DFQATT and CDR2 is SNEGSKA (reference sequence). This CDR3 spans 10 amino acids.

The chain employs TRBV7-2 and TRBJ1-2; D remains ambiguous. Germline lookup yields CDR1 SGHTA and CDR2 FQGNSA. This CDR3 region has 13 residues. Trimming took 6 bases from V and 8 from J, leaving 16 bases between them. The CDR3 is CASSPGQTRGYTF. Written as DNA, the CDR3 is TGTGCCAGCAGTCCGGGTCAAACCCGGGGCTACACCTTC.

This clone was counted once. The J gene is TRBJ2-7, the V gene TRBV4-1, with D perhaps matching TRBD1 or TRBD2 (5 bases each). V was cut by 2 bases and J by 3 bases, with 8 bases left in between. CDR3 length equals 13 residues. The V gene's germline CDR1 is MGHRA and CDR2 YSYEKL. DNA of the CDR3: TGCGCCAGCAGCCAACGGGACGGCTACGAGCAGTACTTC. Translated, it gives CASSQRDGYEQYF.

This chain uses TRBV11-3 with TRBJ2-7, with unresolved D. The germline V gene has CDR1 SGHNT and CDR2 YENEEA. Trimming left V 1 base short and J 5 bases short, with 15 bases between. This CDR3 is built from 15 residues. This CDR3 is CASSLGADYVNEQYF. The CDR3 DNA sequence: TGTGCCAGCAGCTTAGGCGCGGATTATGTCAACGAGCAGTACTTC.

The genes are TRBV30 and TRBJ2-5; possible D gene TRBD2, 7 bases. The V end was cut by 2 bases, the J end by 5 bases, with 18 bases between. This CDR3 region has 15 residues. Germline CDR1 reads GTSNPN; CDR2 reads SVGIG (reference sequence). The CDR3 sequence is CAWSLLRGLSETQYF. The CDR3 bases are TGTGCCTGGAGTCTCCTGCGGGGGCTATCGGAGACCCAGTACTTC.

Comments on this clone: Other DNA sequences in this sample translate to the same CDR3. The chain is built from TRBV19 and TRBJ2-1; D ambiguous. The CDR3 contains 11 residues. Trimming cost V 4 bases and J 10 bases, with 8 bases left between them. CDR1 is LNHDA, CDR2 SQIVND, per germline (reference sequence). In DNA, the CDR3 is TGTGCCAGTAGTAGGAGAGGAGAGCAGTTCTTC. Translating gives CASSRRGEQFF.

This chain links TRBV28 with TRBJ2-7, with 8 bases matching TRBD2. This CDR3 region has 14 residues. CDR1 is MDHEN and CDR2 is SYDVKM in the germline V gene. The V and J ends lost 6 bases and 4 bases, in that order; junction bases with no gene match: 8. The DNA for the CDR3 is TGTGCCAGCAGGCCCGCGGGGGGCCAATACGAGCAGTACTTC. The encoded protein is CASRPAGGQYEQYF.

This chain uses TRBV11-2 with TRBJ1-4, with D possibly matching TRBD1 (5 bases). CDR1 and CDR2 from the germline V gene are SGHAT and FQNNGV. V lost 5 bases to trimming and J lost 3 bases, with 16 bases between them. There are 16 residues in the CDR3. In DNA, the CDR3 is TGTGCCAGCAGCCCCCTCACAGGCCCATCTAATGAAAAACTGTTTTTT. It translates to CASSPLTGPSNEKLFF.

The gene calls are TRBV5-8 and TRBJ2-7; 7 nucleotides match TRBD1. With 4 bases clipped from V and 1 base from J, the junction kept 5 bases outside the gene matches. The CDR3 totals 14 residues. From germline, CDR1 is SGHTS and CDR2 YDEGEE. CDR3 in DNA: TGTGCCAGCAGCAAGGACAGGAGTTCCTACGAGCAGTACTTC. Protein: CASSKDRSSYEQYF.

V gene TRBV5-4 combines with J gene TRBJ2-7, with 9 bases aligning to TRBD1. The CDR3 spans 15 residues. Germline trimming cut 4 bases from V and 5 bases from J; bases unmatched to any gene: 10. The germline gives CDR1 SGHNT, CDR2 YYREEE (reference sequence). The CDR3 spells CASSAPGQGANEQYF. Here the CDR3 DNA reads TGTGCCAGCAGCGCACCGGGACAGGGTGCCAACGAGCAGTACTTC.

The V call is TRBV18, the J call TRBJ2-7, with D unresolved. Trimming took 4 bases from V and 0 from J, leaving 13 bases between them. CDR3 size: 15 residues. CDR1 and CDR2 from the germline V gene are KGHSH and LQKENI. Here the CDR3 reads CASSRSPTSSYEQYF. The CDR3 DNA reads as TGTGCCAGCTCACGGTCCCCCACGAGCTCCTACGAGCAGTACTTC.

This clone has just one count. V usage is TRBV6-6 and J usage is TRBJ1-6; 7 bases line up with TRBD1. The germline CDR1 and CDR2 sequences are MNHNY and SVGAGI (reference sequence). The CDR3 loop spans 16 amino acids. J lost 2 bases, V lost 5 bases, and 6 bases had no gene match. The CDR3 here is CASSVGQVAYNSPLHF. In nucleotides, the CDR3 is TGTGCCAGCAGTGTTGGACAGGTGGCCTATAATTCACCCCTCCACTTT.

The rearrangement joins TRBV2 to TRBJ2-2, with D perhaps assigned TRBD1 or TRBD2 (5 bases each). Germline values: CDR1 SNHLY, CDR2 FYNNEI. CDR3 length equals 16 residues. Trimming pared 7 bases from V and 6 bases from J, leaving 21 bases between. The CDR3 DNA is TGTGCCAGCACCAAAGGGGACCTCCTAGGGTCCGGGGAGCTGTTTTTT. Its protein is CASTKGDLLGSGELFF.

On this clone itself: Other nucleotide sequences from this sample produce the same CDR3. This chain joins TRBV18 and TRBJ1-2; D unresolved. Trimming took off 2 bases at V and 2 bases at J, with 6 bases between the two ends. Germline lookup yields CDR1 KGHSH and CDR2 LQKENI. The CDR3 is made up of 13 amino acids. The DNA for the CDR3 is TGTGCCAGCTCACCAGCCGAAAACTATGGCTACACCTTC. Amino acid sequence: CASSPAENYGYTF. Drawing the rest from reference TRBV18 and TRBJ1-2, the complete variable domain is NAGVMQNPRHLVRRRGQEARLRCSPMKGHSHVYWYRQLPEEGLKFMVYLQKENIIDESGMPKERFSAEFPKEGPSILRIQQVVRGDSAAYFCASSPAENYGYTFGSGTRLTVV.